There are many counts of the clone carrying this T cell receptor beta chain. With a J-beta primer mix and a sample-barcoded 5' primer, a second PCR ran about 7 to 12 cycles. TCRdb re-called the 5' RACE reads with MiXCR, one entry per CDR3 protein. Here the sample spans hundreds of thousands of distinct CDR3 sequences, around 25% being singletons. The sample originates from a study of blood T cells in healthy people across ages. The data were also submitted as part of a second study, on T cells of mothers and their children. That source reports: Relative to unrelated pairs, biologically related mother-child dyads exhibited marginally greater, non-significant overlap.

The source is a boy younger than 18 in good health. Sequencing was performed on blood.

The chain's CDR3 is CASSYRDRETQYF. DNA for the CDR3: TGTGCCAGCAGTTACCGGGACAGAGAGACCCAGTACTTC. This rearrangement joins TRBV6-6 to TRBJ2-5; 7 nucleotides agree with TRBD1. This CDR3 is 13 amino acids long. The germline V gene encodes CDR1 MNHNY and CDR2 SVGAGI (reference sequence). V trimming: 2 bases; J trimming: 4 bases; junction bases outside the gene matches: 1.